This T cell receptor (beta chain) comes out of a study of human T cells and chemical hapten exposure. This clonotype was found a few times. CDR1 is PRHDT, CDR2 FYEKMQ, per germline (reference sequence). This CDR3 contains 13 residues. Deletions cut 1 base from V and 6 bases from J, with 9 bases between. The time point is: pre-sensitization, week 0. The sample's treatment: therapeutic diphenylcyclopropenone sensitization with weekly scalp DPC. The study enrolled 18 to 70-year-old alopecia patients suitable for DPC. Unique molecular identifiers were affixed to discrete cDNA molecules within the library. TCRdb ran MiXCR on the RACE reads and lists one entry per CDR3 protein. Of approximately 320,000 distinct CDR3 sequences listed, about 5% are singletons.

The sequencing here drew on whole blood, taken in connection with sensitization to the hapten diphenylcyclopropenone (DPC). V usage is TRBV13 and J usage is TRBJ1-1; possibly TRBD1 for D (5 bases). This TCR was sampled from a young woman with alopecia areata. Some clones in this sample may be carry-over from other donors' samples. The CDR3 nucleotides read TGTGCCAGCAGCTTAGCCAGGGAAGCTGAAGCTTTCTTT. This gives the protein CASSLAREAEAFF.